This T cell receptor beta chain came from a study of cytomegalovirus exposure and HLA in healthy donors. Regarding the study as a whole: Among TCR beta chains of equal frequency, HLA-associated ones were more clonally expanded in a later analysis. Across donors, presence/absence analyses took sequencing depth to be roughly uniform. In vitro work confirmed that a few CMV-associated chains recognize CMV antigens.

The V gene's germline CDR1 is KGHSH and CDR2 LQKENI. The CDR3 loop spans 15 amino acids. Trimming removed 3 bases from V and 2 bases from J, with 13 bases in between. PCR used 60 Vbeta primers and 13 Jbeta primers. Using immunoSEQ multiplex PCR, the repertoire was profiled, and TCRdb retains in-frame clones only, with some absent. The sample shows 35,000 to 50,000 clones, approximately 63% of them seen only once. This clone was seen only a few times. Antigen: not known. V usage is TRBV18 and J usage is TRBJ1-1; weak D call: TRBD1 (6 bases). The sequenced sample consisted of PBMCs. The sequence was collected from a man in his forties or fifties in good health and CMV-seronegative. The CDR3 region has the DNA TGTGCCAGCTCACCCGACCGACAGGCCAACACTGAAGCTTTCTTT. This codes for CASSPDRQANTEAFF.